The T cell receptor (beta chain) under discussion was sequenced for a study of blood T cell repertoires in COVID-19. Whole-study context: Researchers got acute and convalescent COVID-19 samples from the United States, Italy and Spain. PBMCs, B-cell-depleted T cells, or T cells provided the cDNA or gDNA that made up the material.

V was clipped by 5 bases and J by 10 bases, with 18 bases between them. This CDR3 has 14 residues. Germline V gene sequence: CDR1 SGHTA, CDR2 FQGNSA. Original data processing: The assay estimated nucleated cells by amplifying reference gene primers. Sequenced by immunoSEQ multiplex PCR; TCRdb stores in-frame clones only, minus some. The V and J calls and the clone size are those of that table, but D and trimming were determined from the DNA. The repertoire holds about 200,000 clones, 82% seen once, with around 6.9% in the top ten. A single count supports this clone. V is TRBV7-2 and J is TRBJ2-1, with D possibly matching TRBD2 (6 bases). Specimen: peripheral blood. The receptor comes from a human donor with acute or convalescent COVID-19. The donor label of this sample is uncertain. In DNA, the CDR3 is TGTGCCAGCAGCGGGAGGTGGGGGGACCCGGAGCAGTTCTTC. It translates to CASSGRWGDPEQFF. The full variable domain, its missing parts supplied by reference TRBV7-2 and TRBJ2-1, is GAGVSQSPSNKVTEKGKDVELRCDPISGHTALYWYRQSLGQGLEFLIYFQGNSAPDKSGLPSDRFSAERTGGSVSTLTIQRTQQEDSAVYLCASSGRWGDPEQFFGPGTRLTVL.